The rows below give T cell receptor beta chains drawn from one sample of a study of blood T cell repertoires in COVID-19. Libraries were prepared by immunoSEQ multiplex PCR; TCRdb keeps only in-frame clonotypes and omits some of them. The data show 240,000 or so clones, approximately 91% seen once. Sequenced: peripheral blood. All receptors derive from a woman aged 25 to 39 with acute or convalescent COVID-19. The CDR3 runs from the conserved cysteine through the conserved F or W. D genes are given only for firm matches. Some rows mark clone size as missing; the rest say once, few, many or name a class of expanded clone.

d_call: TRBD1
v_call: TRBV19
clone_size: NA
j_call: TRBJ2-1
cdr3_aa: CASSIVGTGDEQFF

d_call: NA
v_call: TRBV15
clone_size: NA
j_call: TRBJ1-2
cdr3_aa: CATSRGQIYGYTF

d_call: NA
v_call: TRBV5-1
clone_size: NA
j_call: TRBJ2-2
cdr3_aa: CASSAPSGVDTGELFF

d_call: TRBD2
v_call: TRBV9
clone_size: few
j_call: TRBJ2-7
cdr3_aa: CASSPSGTYEQYF

d_call: NA
v_call: TRBV10-2
clone_size: NA
j_call: TRBJ2-1
cdr3_aa: CASSDPTGSGKSGYNEQFF

d_call: NA
v_call: TRBV6-5
clone_size: NA
j_call: TRBJ2-7
cdr3_aa: CASSYVSVQYEQYF

d_call: NA
v_call: TRBV2
clone_size: NA
j_call: TRBJ1-2
cdr3_aa: CASKAEPNYGYTF

d_call: TRBD2
v_call: TRBV2
clone_size: NA
j_call: TRBJ2-1
cdr3_aa: CASREGLAGGREQFF

d_call: NA
v_call: TRBV6-5
clone_size: NA
j_call: TRBJ1-1
cdr3_aa: CASTLNRVGSEAFF

d_call: NA
v_call: TRBV6-5
clone_size: NA
j_call: TRBJ2-7
cdr3_aa: CASSSRLSYEQYF